This T cell receptor beta chain derives from a study of shared clonotypes between healthy human individuals. Data came from immunoSEQ multiplex PCR; TCRdb stores just in-frame clones and leaves some out. The table includes about 700,000 clones, roughly 70% detected once. Germline V gives CDR1 MDHEN, CDR2 SYDVKM. CDR3 size: 14 residues. V was pared by 8 bases and J by 4 bases, with 17 bases between. Specimen: memory CD4+ T cells sorted from blood. This sample's subset: CD45RA-negative fraction. The TCR sequence derives from a woman aged 25 to 39 in good health. This sequence joins TRBV28 and TRBJ1-1; TRBD1 might be the D (5 bases). The CDR3 region has the DNA TGTGCCAGCCGTAGGGGAGGGGCGTCCACTGAAGCTTTCTTT. It is translated as CASRRGGASTEAFF.